The sequence of this T cell receptor beta chain was determined in a study of shared clonotypes between healthy human individuals. The protocol was immunoSEQ multiplex PCR, while the TCRdb copy is restricted to in-frame clones and leaves out a portion. The data hold a few hundred thousand clones, with just over 65% observed a single time. From germline, CDR1 is WNHNN and CDR2 SYGVQD (reference sequence). The V segment lost 3 bases and the J segment 6 bases; nucleotides outside the gene matches: 6. The CDR3 extends over 14 amino acids. V gene TRBV10-1 combines with J gene TRBJ2-3; 7 bases align to TRBD2. Sequencing was done on a sample of memory CD4+ T cells sorted from blood. Subset denoted: CD45RA-negative fraction. The sequence was obtained from a man aged 25 to 40 in good health. CDR3 nucleotide sequence: TGCGCCAGCAGTGAACCCTCCGGGGGGGATACGCAGTATTTT. This encodes CASSEPSGGDTQYF.